Listed below are T cell receptor beta chains from one sample, sequenced in a study of immune characteristics of hereditary and idiopathic chronic pancreatitis. Measured with immunoSEQ multiplex PCR; TCRdb has only the in-frame clones, and not every one. The table includes about 13,000 clones, 73% detected once. The sample taken for sequencing was pancreas tissue with hereditary chronic pancreatitis. The receptors originated from a human donor with chronic pancreatitis. Both conserved end residues are part of each CDR3. A D gene is named only where the DNA matches it firmly. A clone size is listed for some rows: how often the clone was seen (once, few, many), or a class if it is expanded.

j_gene,d_gene,abundance,v_gene,CDR3nt,CDR3aa
TRBJ2-7,-,-,TRBV19,TGTGCCAGTAGTCGATTTAGGGGGCGCGGGGACTACGAGCAGTACTTC,CASSRFRGRGDYEQYF
TRBJ2-7,TRBD2,-,TRBV10-3,TGTGCCATCAGCCTAGCGGGAGGGTCTGGCGAGCAGTACTTC,CAISLAGGSGEQYF
TRBJ1-4,-,-,TRBV27,TGTGCCAGCAGTCGTGATCAATCGGGGGCCGGCGAAAAACTGTTTTTT,CASSRDQSGAGEKLFF
TRBJ2-2,TRBD1,-,TRBV2,TGTGCCAGCAACTTCCAGGGGGCTACCGGGGAGCTGTTTTTT,CASNFQGATGELFF
TRBJ1-1,-,-,TRBV29-1,TGCAGCGTGGAGCAGATCGAAGCTTTCTTT,CSVEQIEAFF
TRBJ1-6,-,-,TRBV5-1,TGCGCCAGCAGCTTCACTGACTCCTATAATTCACCCCTCCACTTT,CASSFTDSYNSPLHF
TRBJ2-7,TRBD2,-,TRBV2,TGTGCCAGCACGGGCGGGAGAGGGTCCTACGAGCAGTACTTC,CASTGGRGSYEQYF
TRBJ2-2,-,-,TRBV21-1,TGTGCCAGCTCCGGGACCAACACCGGGGAGCTGTTTTTT,CASSGTNTGELFF
TRBJ1-4,-,-,TRBV6-5,TGTGCCAGCAGTTACCGCCATGGACCTGGCGGTGAAAAACTGTTTTTT,CASSYRHGPGGEKLFF
TRBJ2-1,-,-,TRBV19,TGTGCCAGTAGTATAGTAGGGTCAGCCTACAATGAGCAGTTCTTC,CASSIVGSAYNEQFF
TRBJ1-2,-,-,TRBV6-6,TGTGCCAGCAGCCAGGGACGGACCTATGGCTACACCTTC,CASSQGRTYGYTF
TRBJ2-3,-,-,TRBV25-1,TGTGCCAGCAGCGGGCAGAACACAGATACGCAGTATTTT,CASSGQNTDTQYF
TRBJ1-5,-,few,TRBV27,TGTGCCAGCAGCGGACAGTTTAATCAGCCCCAGCATTTT,CASSGQFNQPQHF
TRBJ1-4,-,-,TRBV5-4,TGTGCCAGCAGCTTCAGTTACGGAGAAAAACTGTTTTTT,CASSFSYGEKLFF
TRBJ2-7,-,-,TRBV4-1,TGCGCCAGCAGCCAAGAGTCAAGCGGAGTCGGGTACGAGCAGTACTTC,CASSQESSGVGYEQYF
TRBJ2-5,TRBD2,-,TRBV7-2,TGTGCCAGCAGCTTAGTGGGCGGGGCGGGAGTTACCCAGTACTTC,CASSLVGGAGVTQYF
TRBJ2-1,-,-,TRBV19,TGTGCCAGTAGTATATCGGCCAGTATCTCCTACAATGAGCAGTTCTTC,CASSISASISYNEQFF
TRBJ2-7,-,-,TRBV28,TGTGCCAGCAGTTTATTGGGGACTGGGAACTACGAGCAGTACTTC,CASSLLGTGNYEQYF
TRBJ2-7,-,-,TRBV30,TGTGCCTGGGATTTTACAGGATCCTACGAGCAGTACTTC,CAWDFTGSYEQYF
TRBJ1-2,-,-,TRBV27,TGTGCCAGCAGTTTATCCGGGCACGACTATGGCTACACCTTC,CASSLSGHDYGYTF
TRBJ2-7,-,-,TRBV6-1,TGTGCCAGCAGTGAACTGGAAGGGGCGCAGACCGAGCAGTACTTC,CASSELEGAQTEQYF
TRBJ2-7,TRBD2,-,TRBV30,TGTGCCTGGGAGGGGACTAGCGGATTTGCCTACGAGCAGTACTTC,CAWEGTSGFAYEQYF
TRBJ2-4,TRBD1,-,TRBV14,TGTGCCAGCAGGAGGACAGGGGCAACCAAAAACATTCAGTACTTC,CASRRTGATKNIQYF
TRBJ1-4,TRBD1,-,TRBV2,TGTGCCAGCAATATCCGGGGACAGGCTAATGAAAAACTGTTTTTT,CASNIRGQANEKLFF
TRBJ2-5,TRBD2,-,TRBV4-1,TGCGCCAGCAGCCATAATCGACTAGCCCAAGAGACCCAGTACTTC,CASSHNRLAQETQYF
TRBJ1-6,-,-,TRBV15,TGTGCCACCAGCAGAGATTTAGTCTCACCCCTCCACTTT,CATSRDLVSPLHF
TRBJ2-7,TRBD1,-,TRBV5-4,TGTGCCAGCAGCTTGAATGGACAGGCGAGCTACGAGCAGTACTTC,CASSLNGQASYEQYF
TRBJ2-3,TRBD2,few,TRBV6-4,TGTGCCAGCAGTGAGAGGGCTAGCGGGGCTACAGATACGCAGTATTTT,CASSERASGATDTQYF
TRBJ2-6,-,-,TRBV5-1,TGCGCCAGCAGCGTATCACAATCTGGGGCCAACGTCCTGACTTTC,CASSVSQSGANVLTF
TRBJ1-2,-,-,TRBV9,TGTGCCAGCAGCGAGGGTACGAGTACGGATGGCTACACCTTC,CASSEGTSTDGYTF
TRBJ2-7,-,-,TRBV25-1,TGTGCCAGCATTGACAGGAATACCTACGAGCAGTACTTC,CASIDRNTYEQYF
TRBJ1-3,-,-,TRBV6-5,TGTGCCACCCTAAGCTCTGGAAACACCATATATTTT,CATLSSGNTIYF
TRBJ2-2,-,-,TRBV19,TGTGCCAGTAGTTTCGGGCTCAACACCGGGGAGCTGTTTTTT,CASSFGLNTGELFF
TRBJ2-3,TRBD2,few,TRBV3-1/TRBV3-2,TGTGCCAGCAGCTTAGCGGGAGCCCCAGATACGCAGTATTTT,CASSLAGAPDTQYF
TRBJ2-2,TRBD2,-,TRBV5-1,TGCGCCAGCAGCCCAACTAGCGGGTCTTCCACCGGGGAGCTGTTTTTT,CASSPTSGSSTGELFF
TRBJ1-1,-,-,TRBV7-3,TGTGCCAGCAGCCCCAGCCCAAGCACTGAAGCTTTCTTT,CASSPSPSTEAFF
TRBJ2-1,-,-,TRBV27,TGTGCCAGCAGTTTAACTGGAGAGCTGTACAATGAGCTGTTCTTC,CASSLTGELYNELFF
TRBJ1-1,-,-,TRBV5-1,TGCGCCAGCAGCTCAGCCTTGGCGGGGTACACTGAAGCTTTCTTT,CASSSALAGYTEAFF
TRBJ1-4,TRBD1,once,TRBV28,TGTGCCAGCACTCAAAGCCCCGGGACAGGGGTCGAAAAACTGTTTTTT,CASTQSPGTGVEKLFF
TRBJ2-4,TRBD1,-,TRBV18,TGTGCCAGCTCGGGACAGGGGGCAGAAAACATTCAGTACTTC,CASSGQGAENIQYF
TRBJ2-3,-,-,TRBV5-1,TGCGCCAGCAGCGCTGGGTGGGGGTCCAGCACAGATACGCAGTATTTT,CASSAGWGSSTDTQYF
TRBJ2-6,-,-,TRBV11-3,TGTGCCAGCAGCTTAGGCCCCCCTGGGGCCAACGTCCTGACTTTC,CASSLGPPGANVLTF
TRBJ2-2,-,-,TRBV11-3,TGTGCCAGCAGCTTAGAGGGCCGGGCCGGGGAGCTGTTTTTT,CASSLEGRAGELFF
TRBJ2-7,-,few,TRBV5-5,TGTGCCAGCAGCCCGGCGGTTGACCGACACTACGAGCAGTACTTC,CASSPAVDRHYEQYF
TRBJ2-7,TRBD2,-,TRBV5-1,TGCGCCAGCAGCCCCCGGACTAGCGGGCCCTACGAGCAGTACTTC,CASSPRTSGPYEQYF
TRBJ1-1,TRBD1,-,TRBV28,TGTGCCAGCAGTGGGACAGGGGGCCCGCGGTCTTTCTTT,CASSGTGGPRSFF
TRBJ1-6,-,-,TRBV7-8,TGTGCCAGCAGCGAGTTGACAGGCAACTCACCCCTCCACTTT,CASSELTGNSPLHF
TRBJ1-1,-,-,TRBV13,TGTGCCAGCAGCCAAGGTTGGGAAGCTTTCTTT,CASSQGWEAFF
TRBJ2-1,-,-,TRBV19,TGTGCCAGTAGTACTCGGACGGCCACTGTTGAGCAGTTCTTC,CASSTRTATVEQFF
TRBJ1-1,-,-,TRBV9,TGTGCCAGCAGCGCTAGCCCAAAGCTTTTGAACACTGAAGCTTTCTTT,CASSASPKLLNTEAFF
TRBJ2-2,-,-,TRBV5-1,TGCGCCAGCAGCTTGGGGCTAGCCACCGGGGAGCTGTTTTTT,CASSLGLATGELFF
TRBJ1-6,-,-,TRBV7-2,TGTGCCAGCAGCTTATACGGGTCCTCGGATAATTCACCCCTCCACTTT,CASSLYGSSDNSPLHF
TRBJ2-4,TRBD1,-,TRBV4-1,TGCGCCAGCAGCCAAGGACAGGGGGTAAACATTCAGTACTTC,CASSQGQGVNIQYF
TRBJ1-1,-,once,TRBV6-6,TGTGCCAGCAGGCTTATAAAAGGGACTGAAGCTTTCTTT,CASRLIKGTEAFF
TRBJ2-5,-,-,TRBV7-6,TGTGCCAGCAGCTTAGGTACCCAAGAGACCCAGTACTTC,CASSLGTQETQYF
TRBJ1-2,-,-,TRBV6-1,TGTGCCAGCAGTGAAAGTATAGGGGCTGATGGCTACACCTTC,CASSESIGADGYTF
TRBJ1-2,-,-,TRBV2,TGTGCCAGCAGTGAAGCGCTAGGGGGCTATGGCTACACCTTC,CASSEALGGYGYTF